This T cell receptor beta chain was sequenced during a study of beta chain features in type 1 diabetes. Across the whole study: Healthy donors, compared against patients, showed similar age, gender and cell yields.

General study findings and limits: Fewer junction insertions and more nucleotide deletions appeared in type 1 diabetes patients. For Type 1 diabetes patients, all four CD4+ subsets carried TCRB CDR3s that were moderately but significantly shorter. Possibly, sequencing cDNA over-represented cells that had high TCR expression levels.

Every isolated RNA sample was fully reverse transcribed, so sequencing captured expressed TCRB transcripts. This table comes from immunoSEQ multiplex PCR, and its TCRdb copy is limited to in-frame clones, with some not included. The data contain about 150,000 clones, approximately 8.8% of them seen just once; the ten biggest clones take up about 0.65%. CDR3 length: 13 amino acids. Trimming at V came to 3 bases and at J to 6 bases, leaving 5 bases not matched to a gene. Germline CDR1 reads GTSNPN; CDR2 reads SVGIG (reference sequence). For this clone: Its cognate antigen is unknown.

The source material was central memory CD4+ T cells from blood. This sequence joins TRBV30 and TRBJ2-5; the match to TRBD1 covers 9 bases. The clonotype comes from a woman in her twenties or thirties with type 1 diabetes. The CDR3, as DNA: TGTGCCTGGAGGGGACAGGGAAGACAGACCCAGTACTTC. Residues: CAWRGQGRQTQYF.